The clone carrying this TCR beta chain was observed at least ten times. The data were obtained in a study of spatial heterogeneity in lung cancer. Documented time point: blood at routine non-recurrence follow-up after resection. Tumor, nontumor lung or frozen PBMC supplied whole RNA, sequenced without sorting. TCRdb re-called the 5' RACE reads with MiXCR, one entry per CDR3 protein. The sample lists about 30,000 distinct CDR3 sequences, around 6.1% occurring once. The CDR3 sequence is 14 residues long. Germline-derived CDR1 and CDR2 are GTSNPN and SVGIG (reference sequence). This receptor was taken from a male donor with early-stage non-small cell lung cancer. The source was PBMCs, collected at follow-up. The rearrangement joins TRBV30 to TRBJ2-3; D could derive from TRBD1 or TRBD2 (5 bases each). Here the CDR3 reads CALEWGSGADTQYF. The CDR3 coding sequence is TGTGCTTTGGAGTGGGGGTCCGGCGCAGATACGCAGTATTTT.